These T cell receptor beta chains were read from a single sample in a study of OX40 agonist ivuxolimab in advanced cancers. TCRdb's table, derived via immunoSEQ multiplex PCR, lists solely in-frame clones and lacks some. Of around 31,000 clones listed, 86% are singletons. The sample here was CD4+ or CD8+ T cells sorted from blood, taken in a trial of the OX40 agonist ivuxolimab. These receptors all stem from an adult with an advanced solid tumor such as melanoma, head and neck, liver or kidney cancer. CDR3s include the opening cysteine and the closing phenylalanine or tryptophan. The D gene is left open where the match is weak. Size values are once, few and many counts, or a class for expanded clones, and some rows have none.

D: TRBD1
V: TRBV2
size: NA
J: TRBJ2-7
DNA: TGTGCCACCCGGGACAGGGGAGTGGGCGAGCAGTACTTC
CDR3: CATRDRGVGEQYF

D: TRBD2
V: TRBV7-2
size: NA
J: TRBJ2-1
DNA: TGTGCCAGCAGCTTAGGGACTAGCGGGAGCTTTGATGAGCAGTTCTTC
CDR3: CASSLGTSGSFDEQFF

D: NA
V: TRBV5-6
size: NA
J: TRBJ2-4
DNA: TGTGCCAGCAGCTTAGGACAGATGAGTGACATTCAGTACTTC
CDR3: CASSLGQMSDIQYF

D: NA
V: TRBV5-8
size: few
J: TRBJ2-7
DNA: TGTGCCAGCAGTTCAGGCGAGCAGTACTTC
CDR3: CASSSGEQYF

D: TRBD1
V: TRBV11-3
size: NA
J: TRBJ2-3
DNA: TGTGCCAGCAGCCCAGACAGGGATAGCACAGATACGCAGTATTTT
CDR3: CASSPDRDSTDTQYF

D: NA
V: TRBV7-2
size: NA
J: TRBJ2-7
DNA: TGTGCCAGCAGTTCACACGTCCGGGACGCCACCCGTGGGCAGTACTTC
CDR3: CASSSHVRDATRGQYF

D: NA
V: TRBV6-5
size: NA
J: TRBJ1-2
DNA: TGTGCCAGCGCGGCAGGGCGGTCCGATGGCTACACCTTC
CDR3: CASAAGRSDGYTF

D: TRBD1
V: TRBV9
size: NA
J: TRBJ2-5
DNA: TGTGCCAGCAGCGCGGACAGGGCGAAGACCCAGTACTTC
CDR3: CASSADRAKTQYF

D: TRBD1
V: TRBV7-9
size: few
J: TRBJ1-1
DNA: TGTGCCAGCAGCGACGACAGGGCGAGGACTGAAGCTTTCTTT
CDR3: CASSDDRARTEAFF

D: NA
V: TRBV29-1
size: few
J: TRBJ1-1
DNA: TGCAGCGTTGATCTTGCGAACACTGAAGCTTTCTTT
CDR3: CSVDLANTEAFF

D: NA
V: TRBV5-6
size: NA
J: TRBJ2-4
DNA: TGTGCCAGCAGCCAAGGCGGCAGGCAGTTAGCCAAAAACATTCAGTACTTC
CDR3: CASSQGGRQLAKNIQYF

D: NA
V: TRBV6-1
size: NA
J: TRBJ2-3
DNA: TGTGCCAGCAGTTCTCGGGCCCTCGGCACAGATACGCAGTATTTT
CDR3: CASSSRALGTDTQYF

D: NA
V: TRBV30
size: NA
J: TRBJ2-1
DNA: TGTGCCTGGAGTGCTATATCATCGGGGACTCCATACTCCTACAATGAGCAGTTCTTC
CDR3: CAWSAISSGTPYSYNEQFF

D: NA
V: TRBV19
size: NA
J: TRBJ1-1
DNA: TGTGCCAGTAGTCCCGGGGTGGCTGAAGCTTTCTTT
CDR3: CASSPGVAEAFF

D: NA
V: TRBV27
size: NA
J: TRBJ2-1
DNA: TGTGCCAGCAGTTTTGTTAAGGGAGGAGACTACAATGAGCAGTTCTTC
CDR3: CASSFVKGGDYNEQFF

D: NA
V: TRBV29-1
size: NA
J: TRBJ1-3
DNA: TGCAGCGTTGAAGGAGAGGGCGGCCCGGGAAACACCATATATTTT
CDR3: CSVEGEGGPGNTIYF

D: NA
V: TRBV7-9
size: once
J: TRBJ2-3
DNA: TGTGCCAGCAGCTCCTCGGATACGCAGTATTTT
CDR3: CASSSSDTQYF

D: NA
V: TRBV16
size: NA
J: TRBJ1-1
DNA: TGTGCCAGCAGCCAATCCCCTCGGGGTGAGACTGAAGCTTTCTTT
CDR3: CASSQSPRGETEAFF

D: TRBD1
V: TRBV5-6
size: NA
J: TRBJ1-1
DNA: TGTGCCAGCAGCTCACCGACAGGGTATGGCACTGAAGCTTTCTTT
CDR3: CASSSPTGYGTEAFF

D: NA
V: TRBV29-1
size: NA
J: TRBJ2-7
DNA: TGCAGCGTTGAACAAGGTTTGGGGGACGAGCAGTACTTC
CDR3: CSVEQGLGDEQYF

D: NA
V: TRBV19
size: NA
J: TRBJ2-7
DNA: TGTGCCAGTAGTATCGGGCAGGGAAGTTACGAGCAGTACTTC
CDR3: CASSIGQGSYEQYF

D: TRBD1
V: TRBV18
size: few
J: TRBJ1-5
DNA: TGTGCCAGCTCACCTGGACAGGGGGCAGGGCAGCCCCAGCATTTT
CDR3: CASSPGQGAGQPQHF